The 31 T cell receptor beta chains in this list originate from one sample, sequenced in a study of HIV-infected patients and healthy controls. TCRdb reprocessed the 5' RACE reads via MiXCR and lists one record per CDR3 protein. The data contain some 70,000 distinct CDR3 sequences, roughly 19% of them singletons. The sequenced material came from CD4+ T cells from blood. Every receptor here comes from a human donor in good health.

Many counts were recorded for this clonotype. This rearrangement joins TRBV6-2 or TRBV6-3 to TRBJ2-7; D perhaps matches TRBD2 (6 bases). V lost 0 bases, J lost 2 bases, and 17 bases lay in between. CDR1 is MNHEY, CDR2 SVGEGT, per germline. The length of the CDR3 is 17 residues. The CDR3 nucleotides are TGTGCCAGCAGTTACTCGATGTGGGGACTTCACCCCTACGAGCAGTACTTC. It yields the protein CASSYSMWGLHPYEQYF.

This clonotype was seen a handful of times. The DNA for the CDR3 is TGTGCCAGCAGCCAAGTTAAGACGGGGGCCACAGATACGCAGTATTTT. It is translated as CASSQVKTGATDTQYF. The V gene is TRBV3-1, the J gene TRBJ2-3, with D perhaps matching TRBD1 or TRBD2 (6 bases each). CDR1 LGHDT and CDR2 YNNKEL come from the germline V gene (reference sequence). The V gene lost 1 base and the J gene lost 2 bases, with 13 bases spanning the gap. The CDR3 runs 16 residues.

This clonotype has more than one count but fewer than ten. The chain has TRBV7-9 and TRBJ1-4, with D hard to call. V lost 5 bases and J 4 bases, leaving 14 bases between the germline ends. CDR1 and CDR2 (germline): SEHNR, FQNEAQ (reference sequence). This CDR3 has 15 amino acids. CDR3 DNA: TGTGCCAGCAGCAACCAAGGGTATAGTAATGAAAAACTGTTTTTT. It encodes CASSNQGYSNEKLFF.

This clonotype was found a few times. V gene TRBV24-1 combines with J gene TRBJ2-2; D possibly corresponds to TRBD1 (5 bases). Trimming pared 5 bases from V and 0 bases from J, leaving 9 bases between. Per germline, CDR1 KGHDR and CDR2 SFDVKD. This CDR3 contains 15 residues. The CDR3 DNA follows: TGTGCCACCAGTGGGCCAGGGACGAACACCGGGGAGCTGTTTTTT. Translated, it gives CATSGPGTNTGELFF.

This clonotype was picked up one time. The chain recombines TRBV6-5 with TRBJ2-3; 10 nucleotides agree with TRBD2. Germline V gene sequence: CDR1 MNHEY, CDR2 SVGAGI. The CDR3 covers 18 residues. V shed 6 bases and J 3 bases; nucleotides not matched to a gene: 15. For the CDR3, the DNA is TGTGCCAGCAGCCCGAGACCCCGCCGAGCGGGAGGGACAGATACGCAGTATTTT. Its translation: CASSPRPRRAGGTDTQYF.

Many counts were recorded for this clonotype. The chain is built from TRBV6-5 and TRBJ1-4; no clear D gene. The germline V and J ends were trimmed by 2 bases and 0 bases, with 16 bases remaining between them. In germline, CDR1 is MNHEY, CDR2 SVGAGI. The length of the CDR3 is 18 residues. The CDR3 region is CASSYRRLGPSTNEKLFF. CDR3 nucleotides: TGTGCCAGCAGTTACCGTCGCCTCGGGCCCTCAACTAATGAAAAACTGTTTTTT.

The V call is TRBV11-2, the J call TRBJ1-2, with D hard to call. V was trimmed by 3 bases and J by 5 bases, leaving 10 bases between them. This CDR3 is built from 13 residues. Germline lookup yields CDR1 SGHAT and CDR2 FQNNGV. CDR3 in amino acids: CASSFSTAYGYTF. CDR3 coding DNA: TGTGCCAGCAGCTTTTCCACGGCTTATGGCTACACCTTC.

This clonotype was detected many times. The gene calls are TRBV7-8 and TRBJ1-5, with D tentatively TRBD1 (6 bases). The CDR3 length is 13 residues. Germline V lookup: CDR1 SGHVS, CDR2 FQNEAQ. The V gene lost 7 bases and the J gene lost 6 bases, with 13 bases spanning the gap. In nucleotides, the CDR3 is TGTGCCAGCAACTCCATACAGGGTCAGCCCCAGCATTTT. Amino acids: CASNSIQGQPQHF.

The chain employs TRBV7-8 and TRBJ1-1, with D possibly matching TRBD1 (5 bases). Trimming removed 5 bases at V and 8 bases at J, with 18 bases between. Germline V lookup: CDR1 SGHVS, CDR2 FQNEAQ. The CDR3 extends over 14 amino acids. CDR3 DNA: TGTGCCAGCAGCCCGGTGGGGGTTTCTACCGAAGCTTTCTTT. Translation gives CASSPVGVSTEAFF.

There are many counts of this clonotype. V gene TRBV4-1 combines with J gene TRBJ1-1; TRBD1 might be the D (6 bases). CDR3 length: 15 amino acids. Germline V gene data show CDR1 as MGHRA and CDR2 as YSYEKL. V was cut by 1 base and J by 1 base, with 10 bases left in between. CDR3 in amino acids: CASSQGTGWNTEAFF. CDR3 nucleotides: TGCGCCAGCAGCCAAGGAACAGGGTGGAACACTGAAGCTTTCTTT.

The chain employs TRBV7-9 and TRBJ2-3; the match to TRBD1 covers 7 bases. After removal of 3 bases from V and 2 bases from J, the junction contained 5 bases not matched to a gene. The CDR3 spans 15 residues. CDR1 and CDR2 (germline): SEHNR, FQNEAQ (reference sequence). The CDR3 loop reads CASSFGTDSTDTQYF. The CDR3 nucleotides are TGTGCCAGCAGCTTCGGGACAGATTCCACAGATACGCAGTATTTT. The variable domain in full, with the rest retrieved from reference TRBV7-9 and TRBJ2-3, is DTGVSQNPRHKITKRGQNVTFRCDPISEHNRLYWYRQTLGQGPEFLTYFQNEAQLEKSRLLSDRFSAERPKGSFSTLEIQRTEQGDSAMYLCASSFGTDSTDTQYFGPGTRLTVL.

This clonotype was observed at least ten times. The V gene is TRBV7-2, the J gene TRBJ1-3; D may be TRBD1 (5 bases). The CDR3 runs to 15 residues. With 3 bases removed from V and 0 bases from J, the gap between germline ends came to 9 bases. Germline-derived CDR1 and CDR2 are SGHTA and FQGNSA. CDR3 region: CASSLGHASGNTIYF. CDR3 coding DNA: TGTGCCAGCAGCTTGGGGCATGCCTCTGGAAACACCATATATTTT.

This clonotype was counted only a few times. V and J are TRBV12-3 or TRBV12-4 and TRBJ2-7; 14 nucleotides agree with TRBD2. The CDR3 runs 15 residues. Trimming cost V 4 bases and J 7 bases; bases outside gene matches: 6. CDR3 residues: CASSYRGLAGVEQYF. The DNA of the CDR3 is TGTGCCAGCAGTTACAGGGGACTAGCGGGAGTTGAGCAGTACTTC.

CDR3 DNA: TGCAGTGCTAGGCCCACCTTACAGGGGGCCTACTATGGCTACACCTTC. This gives the protein CSARPTLQGAYYGYTF. V gene TRBV20-1 combines with J gene TRBJ1-2; 9 bases are a match to TRBD1. The germline CDR1 and CDR2 sequences are DFQATT and SNEGSKA (reference sequence). The junction had 11 bases not matched to a gene; V was cut back by 3 bases and J by 3 bases. This CDR3 has 16 amino acids.

This chain connects TRBV3-1 to TRBJ1-1, with D possibly matching TRBD1 (6 bases). This CDR3 has 14 residues. V lost 2 bases and J lost 1, with 8 bases in between. Germline assignment: CDR1 LGHDT and CDR2 YNNKEL (reference sequence). CDR3 region: CASSQQDRNTEAFF. For the CDR3, the DNA is TGTGCCAGCAGCCAACAGGACAGGAACACTGAAGCTTTCTTT. The entire variable domain, with the rest obtained from reference TRBV3-1 and TRBJ1-1, is as follows: DTAVSQTPKYLVTQMGNDKSIKCEQNLGHDTMYWYKQDSKKFLKIMFSYNNKELIINETVPNRFSPKSPDKAHLNLHINSLELGDSAVYFCASSQQDRNTEAFFGQGTRLTVV.

This clonotype was detected many times. For the CDR3, the DNA is TGTGCCAGCAGCCAAGAGGAGAATCAGCCCCAGCATTTT. Translating gives CASSQEENQPQHF. The V call is TRBV4-2, the J call TRBJ1-5; D gene uncertain. The CDR3 extends over 13 amino acids. Germline lookup yields CDR1 LGHNA and CDR2 YNFKEQ. Trimming left V 0 bases short and J 4 bases short, with 4 bases between.

This clonotype was seen repeatedly, ten times or more. This chain uses TRBV12-3 or TRBV12-4 with TRBJ1-2; D is ambiguous. V was shortened by 6 bases and J by 0 bases, with 8 bases between the two germline ends. CDR3 length equals 13 residues. The CDR3 region has the DNA TGTGCCAGCAGGAATCAGTCTAACTATGGCTACACCTTC. It specifies CASRNQSNYGYTF.

This clonotype appeared a few times. The CDR3: CASSYRGQGAYEQYF. CDR3 nucleotides: TGTGCCAGCAGTTATAGGGGACAGGGGGCCTACGAGCAGTACTTC. The rearrangement uses TRBV6-5 and TRBJ2-7; TRBD1 matches at 11 bases. The V gene's germline CDR1 is MNHEY and CDR2 SVGAGI. J lost 2 bases, V lost 3 bases, and 3 bases had no gene match. The CDR3 consists of 15 residues.

This clonotype was counted a few times. CDR3 protein: CASTPGTGGTEAFF. The CDR3, as DNA: TGTGCCAGCACCCCCGGGACAGGGGGCACTGAAGCTTTCTTT. The chain recombines TRBV19 with TRBJ1-1; 11 bases are shared with TRBD1. The ends lost 9 bases at V and 4 bases at J; junction bases unmatched: 7. The germline gives CDR1 LNHDA, CDR2 SQIVND (reference sequence). The CDR3 covers 14 residues.

The count of this clonotype is one. The chain recombines TRBV24-1 with TRBJ2-2, with 10 bases fitting TRBD1. Looked up from germline, CDR1 is KGHDR and CDR2 is SFDVKD. V shed 9 bases, J shed 5 bases, and the junction held 8 bases outside the gene matches. The CDR3 loop spans 15 amino acids. DNA of the CDR3: TGTGCCACCCTGGGACAGGGGAAGGGTACCGGGGAGCTGTTTTTT. It is translated as CATLGQGKGTGELFF.

The genes are TRBV7-8 and TRBJ2-3, with D perhaps being TRBD1 or TRBD2 (5 bases each). CDR1 is SGHVS and CDR2 is FQNEAQ in the germline V gene. V lost 5 bases, J lost 1 base, and 10 bases lay in between. The CDR3 extends over 14 amino acids. The CDR3 spells CASSLGRRTDTQYF. The CDR3 DNA sequence: TGTGCCAGCAGCCTGGGACGTCGCACAGATACGCAGTATTTT. Filled out from reference TRBV7-8 and TRBJ2-3, the complete variable domain reads GAGVSQSPRYKVAKRGQDVALRCDPISGHVSLFWYQQALGQGPEFLTYFQNEAQLDKSGLPSDRFFAERPEGSVSTLKIQRTQQEDSAVYLCASSLGRRTDTQYFGPGTRLTVL.

The chain joins TRBV18 to TRBJ2-1; TRBD2 agrees at 8 bases. Germline V gives CDR1 KGHSH, CDR2 LQKENI. The CDR3 has 13 residues. V lost 8 bases to trimming and J lost 3 bases; unmatched junction nucleotides: 3. The CDR3 region has the DNA TGTGCCAGCAAACTAGCGGACTACAATGAGCAGTTCTTC. Its translation: CASKLADYNEQFF.

This clonotype was found many times. This chain joins TRBV5-1 and TRBJ2-3, with 16 bases lining up with TRBD2. With 3 bases clipped from V and 1 base from J, the junction kept 8 bases outside the gene matches. Germline V gives CDR1 SGHRS, CDR2 YFSETQ. This CDR3 region has 19 residues. The CDR3 protein is CASSSGLAGGPYGTDTQYF. The CDR3 DNA follows: TGCGCCAGCAGCTCGGGACTAGCGGGGGGGCCTTACGGCACAGATACGCAGTATTTT. The whole variable domain, filled in from reference TRBV5-1 and TRBJ2-3, reads KAGVTQTPRYLIKTRGQQVTLSCSPISGHRSVSWYQQTPGQGLQFLFEYFSETQRNKGNFPGRFSGRQFSNSRSEMNVSTLELGDSALYLCASSSGLAGGPYGTDTQYFGPGTRLTVL.

In its sample, this clonotype was seen many times. The chain recombines TRBV20-1 with TRBJ2-5; D not resolved. Germline CDR1 and CDR2: DFQATT and SNEGSKA (reference sequence). Trimming took off 5 bases at V and 5 bases at J, with 9 bases between the two ends. CDR3 length: 11 residues. In DNA form, the CDR3 reads TGCAGTGCTCCGGACGGGGAGACCCAGTACTTC. This translates into CSAPDGETQYF.

This chain joins TRBV12-3 or TRBV12-4 and TRBJ1-5; 9 nucleotides line up with TRBD1. The CDR3 contains 18 residues. J gave up 0 bases and V 5 bases, and 11 bases lay outside the gene matches. The CDR3 sequence is CASSTGQGSHYSNQPQHF. The CDR3, as DNA: TGTGCCAGCAGTACGGGACAGGGTTCCCATTATAGCAATCAGCCCCAGCATTTT.

This clonotype was counted between two and nine times. V is TRBV5-5 and J is TRBJ2-7; TRBD1 aligns across 7 bases. The length of the CDR3 is 16 residues. V trimming: 6 bases; J trimming: 3 bases; junction bases outside the gene matches: 15. CDR1 and CDR2 from the germline V gene are SGHKS and YYEKEE (reference sequence). The CDR3 nucleotides read TGTGCCAGCATGAGGGGCACCGGGACAGCCTTCTACGAGCAGTACTTC. This codes for CASMRGTGTAFYEQYF.

This clonotype was counted many times. This chain joins TRBV5-1 and TRBJ2-5; TRBD2 aligns across 8 bases. The CDR3 spans 15 residues. V gave up 0 bases and J gave up 1 base; unmatched junction bases: 2. Germline V gene data show CDR1 as SGHRS and CDR2 as YFSETQ. CDR3 in amino acids: CASSLATSGQETQYF. CDR3 coding DNA: TGCGCCAGCAGCTTGGCCACTAGCGGCCAAGAGACCCAGTACTTC.

This clonotype has at least ten counts. The chain couples TRBV5-1 to TRBJ1-6; 8 positions agree with TRBD1. V shed 0 bases and J 7 bases; nucleotides not matched to a gene: 0. This CDR3 region has 14 residues. Germline lookup yields CDR1 SGHRS and CDR2 YFSETQ. The CDR3 region has the DNA TGCGCCAGCAGCTTGGGACAGGGGAATTCACCCCTCCACTTT. Translated: CASSLGQGNSPLHF.

This clonotype was seen many times. The chain has TRBV20-1 and TRBJ2-5; 7 positions match TRBD1. V lost 1 base and J lost 4; bases outside the gene matches: 6. Germline V gene data show CDR1 as DFQATT and CDR2 as SNEGSKA (reference sequence). The CDR3 has 14 amino acids. The CDR3 DNA sequence: TGCAGTGCTAGAGTCCAGGGGGAGCGAGAGACCCAGTACTTC. This sequence encodes CSARVQGERETQYF.

This chain links TRBV12-3 or TRBV12-4 with TRBJ1-5; D remains ambiguous. The CDR3 consists of 17 residues. Trimming took off 11 bases at V and 6 bases at J, with 29 bases between the two ends. The CDR3 DNA follows: TGTGCCTCTGCCCAGTCTGTGGGAAGTGGGGTGACTCAGCCCCAGCATTTT. Protein sequence: CASAQSVGSGVTQPQHF.

This clonotype was seen a handful of times. This rearrangement joins TRBV6-1 to TRBJ1-2; D ambiguous. The CDR3 extends over 11 amino acids. The germline V gene encodes CDR1 MNHNS and CDR2 SASEGT. V shed 9 bases and J shed 4 bases, with 9 bases lying between them. CDR3 bases: TGTGCCAGTGATTGGTCCTATGGCTACACCTTC. This encodes CASDWSYGYTF.